The clone carrying this T cell receptor (beta chain) came up once. Its cognate antigen is unknown. This sample was taken from a study of cytomegalovirus exposure and HLA in healthy donors. Study-wide results and limits: A few CMV-associated chains were confirmed in vitro to be specific for CMV antigens. In a later analysis, a missense DCLRE1C variant was linked to TCR beta V- and J-gene trimming.

60 Vbeta and 13 Jbeta primers were used in PCR. Profiling relied on immunoSEQ multiplex PCR, and the TCRdb table lists in-frame clones only, not all of them. The sample includes approximately 44,000 clones, 70% to 85% of them seen just once. This CDR3 contains 15 residues. V lost 3 bases and J 0 bases, leaving 12 bases between the germline ends. CDR1 is LNHDA, CDR2 SQIVND, per germline (reference sequence). This chain connects TRBV19 to TRBJ2-7; possible D gene TRBD2, 6 bases. The sequence came from a man aged 25 to 45 in good health and CMV-seronegative. The sample was PBMCs. As DNA, the CDR3 is TGTGCCAGTAGTATCGGAGGGATTAACTCCTACGAGCAGTACTTC. As protein: CASSIGGINSYEQYF.